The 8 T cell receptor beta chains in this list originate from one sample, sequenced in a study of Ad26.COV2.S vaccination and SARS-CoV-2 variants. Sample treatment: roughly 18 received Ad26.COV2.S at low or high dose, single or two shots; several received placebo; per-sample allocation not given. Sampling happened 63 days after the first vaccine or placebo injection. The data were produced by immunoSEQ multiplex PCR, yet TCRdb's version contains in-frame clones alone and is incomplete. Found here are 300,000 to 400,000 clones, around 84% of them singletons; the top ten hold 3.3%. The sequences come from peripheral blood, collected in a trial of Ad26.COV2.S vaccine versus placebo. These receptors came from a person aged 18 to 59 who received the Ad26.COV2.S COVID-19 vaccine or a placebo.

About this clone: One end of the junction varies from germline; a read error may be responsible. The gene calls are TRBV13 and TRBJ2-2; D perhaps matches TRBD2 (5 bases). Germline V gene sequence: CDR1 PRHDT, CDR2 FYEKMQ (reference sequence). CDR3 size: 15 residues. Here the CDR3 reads CASSFGLSKTGELFF. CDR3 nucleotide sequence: TGTGCCAGCAGCTTTGGACTGTCGAAAACCGGGGAGCTGTTTTTT.

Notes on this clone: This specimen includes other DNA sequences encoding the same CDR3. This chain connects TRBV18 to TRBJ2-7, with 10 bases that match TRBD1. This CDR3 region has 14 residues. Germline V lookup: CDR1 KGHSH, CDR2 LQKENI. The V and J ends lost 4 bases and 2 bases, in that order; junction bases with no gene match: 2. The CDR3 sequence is CASSLGQGAYEQYF. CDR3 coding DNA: TGTGCCAGCTCACTTGGACAGGGGGCCTACGAGCAGTACTTC.

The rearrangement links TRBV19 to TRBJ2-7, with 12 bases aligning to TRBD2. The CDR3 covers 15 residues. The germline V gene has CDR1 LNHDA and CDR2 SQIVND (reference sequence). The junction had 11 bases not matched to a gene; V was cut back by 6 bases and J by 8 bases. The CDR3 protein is CASRSATSGGEQQYF. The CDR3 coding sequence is TGTGCCAGTAGGAGTGCGACTAGCGGGGGAGAGCAGCAGTACTTC.

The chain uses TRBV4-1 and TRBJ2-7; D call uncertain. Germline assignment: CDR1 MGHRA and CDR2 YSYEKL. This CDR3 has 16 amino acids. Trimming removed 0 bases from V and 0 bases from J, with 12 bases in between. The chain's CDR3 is CASSQDGAWGSYEQYF. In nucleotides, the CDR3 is TGCGCCAGCAGCCAAGATGGTGCCTGGGGCTCCTACGAGCAGTACTTC.

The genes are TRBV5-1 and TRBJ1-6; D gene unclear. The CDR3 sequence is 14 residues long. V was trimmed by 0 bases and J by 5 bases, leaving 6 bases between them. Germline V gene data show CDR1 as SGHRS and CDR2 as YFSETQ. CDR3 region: CASSLVQDNSPLHF. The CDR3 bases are TGCGCCAGCAGCTTGGTGCAAGATAATTCACCCCTCCACTTT.

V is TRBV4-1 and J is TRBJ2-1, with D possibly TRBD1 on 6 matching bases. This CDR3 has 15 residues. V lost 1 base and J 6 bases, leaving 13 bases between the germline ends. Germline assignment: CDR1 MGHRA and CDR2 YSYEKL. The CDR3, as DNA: TGCGCCAGCAGCCAAGGGCAGGGGAAGTCCAATGAGCAGTTCTTC. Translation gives CASSQGQGKSNEQFF.

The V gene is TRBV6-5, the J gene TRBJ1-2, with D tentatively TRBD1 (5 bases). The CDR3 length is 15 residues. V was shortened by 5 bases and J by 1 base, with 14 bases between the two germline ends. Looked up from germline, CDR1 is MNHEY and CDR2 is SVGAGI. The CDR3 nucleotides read TGTGCCAGCAGTCCGGACACCAAACTTAACTATGGCTACACCTTC. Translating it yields CASSPDTKLNYGYTF.

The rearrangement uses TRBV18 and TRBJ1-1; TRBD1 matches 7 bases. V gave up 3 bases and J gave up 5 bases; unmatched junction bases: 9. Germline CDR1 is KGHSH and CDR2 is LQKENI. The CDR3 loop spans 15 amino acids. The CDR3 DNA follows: TGTGCCAGCTCACCCTTAACAGGGGTTCGTACTGAAGCTTTCTTT. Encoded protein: CASSPLTGVRTEAFF.